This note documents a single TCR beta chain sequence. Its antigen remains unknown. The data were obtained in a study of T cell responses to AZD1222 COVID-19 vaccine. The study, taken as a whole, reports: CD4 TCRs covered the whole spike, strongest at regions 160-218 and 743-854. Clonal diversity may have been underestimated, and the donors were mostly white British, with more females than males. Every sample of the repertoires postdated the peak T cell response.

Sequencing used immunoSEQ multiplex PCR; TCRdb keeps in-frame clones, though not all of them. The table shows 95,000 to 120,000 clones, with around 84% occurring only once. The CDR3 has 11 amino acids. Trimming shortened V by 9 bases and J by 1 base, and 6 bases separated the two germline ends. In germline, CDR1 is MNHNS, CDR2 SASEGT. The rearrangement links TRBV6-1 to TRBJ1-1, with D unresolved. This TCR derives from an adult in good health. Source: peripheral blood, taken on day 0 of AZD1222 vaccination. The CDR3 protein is CASRENTEAFF. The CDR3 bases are TGTGCCAGTCGCGAGAACACTGAAGCTTTCTTT.